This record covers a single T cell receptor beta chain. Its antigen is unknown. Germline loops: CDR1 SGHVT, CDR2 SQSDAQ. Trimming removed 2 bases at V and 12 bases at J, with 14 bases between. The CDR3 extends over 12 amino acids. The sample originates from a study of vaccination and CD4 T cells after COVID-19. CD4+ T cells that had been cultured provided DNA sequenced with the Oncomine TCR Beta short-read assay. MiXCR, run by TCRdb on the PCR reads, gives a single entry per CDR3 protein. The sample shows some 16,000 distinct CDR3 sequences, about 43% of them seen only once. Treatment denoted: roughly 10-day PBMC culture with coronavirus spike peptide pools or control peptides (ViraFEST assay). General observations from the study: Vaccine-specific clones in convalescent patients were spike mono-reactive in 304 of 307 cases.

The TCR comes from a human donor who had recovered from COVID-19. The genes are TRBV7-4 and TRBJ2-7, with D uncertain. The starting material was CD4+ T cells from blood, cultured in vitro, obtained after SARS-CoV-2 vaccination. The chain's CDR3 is CASSLLTFGLYF. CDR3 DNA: TGTGCCAGCAGCTTACTCACATTCGGCTTGTACTTC.